This T cell receptor (beta chain) was sequenced for a study of T cell responses to AZD1222 COVID-19 vaccine. Repertoires were generated with immunoSEQ multiplex PCR, while TCRdb's copy carries only in-frame clones and drops some. This sample has 70,000 to 85,000 clones; approximately 90% occur once, and the top ten carry under 3%. CDR1 is MNHEY, CDR2 SMNVEV, per germline (reference sequence). V lost 3 bases, J lost 7 bases, and 9 bases stayed unmatched. The CDR3 has 16 amino acids. The source of this sequence is an adult in good health. The gene calls are TRBV27 and TRBJ2-3; 11 bases match TRBD1. Sample: peripheral blood, taken on day 0 of AZD1222 vaccination. The CDR3 DNA reads TGTGCCAGCAGTTTCGCCGGGACAGGGGGAAAAAATACGCAGTATTTT. Encoded protein: CASSFAGTGGKNTQYF.